Following are 15 T cell receptor beta chains from one sample sequenced in a study of T cells in narcolepsy. Method: immunoSEQ multiplex PCR; TCRdb's copy keeps in-frame clones and lacks some. Counted here are tens of thousands of clones, approximately 78% occurring once; the ten biggest clones make up around 2.3%. Material: CD45RA- memory CD4+ T cells from PBMCs. The receptor source for this set is a human donor with narcolepsy.

This clone is a singleton in its sample. V gene TRBV5-6 combines with J gene TRBJ1-2; tentative D call: TRBD1 (6 bases). The V and J ends lost 4 bases and 8 bases respectively, with 18 bases between them. The germline CDR1 and CDR2 sequences are SGHDT and YYEEEE. There are 14 residues in the CDR3. Here the CDR3 reads CASSIPGEGDGYTF. Written as DNA, the CDR3 is TGTGCCAGCAGCATCCCAGGGGAGGGGGACGGCTACACCTTC.

This chain connects TRBV18 to TRBJ1-1; D call uncertain. The CDR3 sequence is 16 residues long. V was pared by 0 bases and J by 5 bases, with 16 bases between. Germline V lookup: CDR1 KGHSH, CDR2 LQKENI. The CDR3 DNA follows: TGTGCCAGCTCACCACCGGGAGGAGCGGGGAGAACTGAAGCTTTCTTT. Translating it yields CASSPPGGAGRTEAFF.

V and J are TRBV18 and TRBJ2-3; no definite D call. Trimming left V 5 bases short and J 0 bases short, with 6 bases between. Germline V lookup: CDR1 KGHSH, CDR2 LQKENI. The length of the CDR3 is 13 residues. CDR3 loop: CASSTTSTDTQYF. In DNA, the CDR3 is TGTGCCAGCTCAACTACTAGCACAGATACGCAGTATTTT.

The chain is built from TRBV10-3 and TRBJ2-5, with 9 bases identical to TRBD2. The assigned J gene may be wrong: the sequence end matches TRBJ2-7 better. CDR3 size: 13 residues. Germline values: CDR1 ENHRY, CDR2 SYGVKD. In DNA, the CDR3 is TGTGCCGCCCTAGCGGGGAGCTCCTACGAGCAGTACTTC. It yields the protein CAALAGSSYEQYF.

This sequence joins TRBV28 and TRBJ1-2; the D gene is possibly TRBD1 (6 bases). Per the germline V gene, CDR1 is MDHEN and CDR2 is SYDVKM. This CDR3 has 15 residues. Trimming removed 2 bases from V and 8 bases from J, with 18 bases in between. The chain's CDR3 is CASSLGRGALNGYTF. The CDR3 DNA follows: TGTGCCAGCAGTTTAGGTCGGGGGGCGCTAAACGGCTACACCTTC.

CDR3 in amino acids: CASSPEMELFF. In DNA, the CDR3 is TGTGCCAGCAGCCCCGAGATGGAGCTGTTTTTT. This rearrangement joins TRBV7-9 to TRBJ2-2; D is ambiguous. The germline CDR1 and CDR2 sequences are SEHNR and FQNEAQ (reference sequence). Trimming shortened V by 5 bases and J by 10 bases, and 8 bases separated the two germline ends. This CDR3 contains 11 residues.

This sequence joins TRBV25-1 and TRBJ2-1; possibly TRBD2 for D (6 bases). The germline V gene encodes CDR1 MGHDK and CDR2 SYGVNS. Deletions cut 6 bases from V and 0 bases from J, with 12 bases between. This CDR3 comprises 15 residues. CDR3 DNA: TGTGCCAGCAGGGGCGCGGGAAGCTCCTACAATGAGCAGTTCTTC. It translates to CASRGAGSSYNEQFF.

This clone has just a few counts. This chain links TRBV7-2 with TRBJ2-2, with D possibly being TRBD2 (5 bases). The CDR3 length is 16 residues. Trimming removed 5 bases at V and 6 bases at J, with 19 bases between. Germline V gene lookup returns CDR1 SGHTA and CDR2 FQGNSA. The chain's CDR3 is CASSRLSGQTSGELFF. CDR3 coding DNA: TGTGCCAGCAGCCGACTATCGGGCCAAACCTCCGGGGAGCTGTTTTTT.

The rearrangement links TRBV6-1 to TRBJ1-1; possible D gene TRBD1, 5 bases. The CDR3 length is 11 residues. Germline CDR1 and CDR2: MNHNS and SASEGT. Trimming pared 6 bases from V and 9 bases from J, leaving 11 bases between. This CDR3 is CASSHGTQAFF. DNA of the CDR3: TGTGCCAGCAGCCACGGGACCCAAGCTTTCTTT.

This rearrangement joins TRBV5-1 to TRBJ2-2; D is perhaps TRBD1 (5 bases). V lost 0 bases to trimming and J lost 5 bases, with 11 bases between them. Germline loops: CDR1 SGHRS, CDR2 YFSETQ. The CDR3 totals 15 residues. CDR3 protein: CASSLDPAGTGELFF. The DNA for the CDR3 is TGCGCCAGCAGCTTGGATCCTGCAGGGACCGGGGAGCTGTTTTTT.

This chain connects TRBV10-1 to TRBJ1-5; 9 bases map to TRBD1. From germline, CDR1 is WNHNN and CDR2 SYGVQD (reference sequence). CDR3 length: 20 residues. V was clipped by 10 bases and J by 1 base; unmatched bases: 23. The CDR3 spells CANEAGFRDRVVESNQPQHF. CDR3 in DNA: TGCGCCAACGAGGCGGGCTTCCGGGACAGGGTCGTGGAGAGCAATCAGCCCCAGCATTTT.

The gene calls are TRBV18 and TRBJ1-1, with TRBD1 matching over 8 bases. J was trimmed by 3 bases and V by 9 bases; bases with no gene match: 15. CDR3 length: 16 amino acids. Germline V gene data show CDR1 as KGHSH and CDR2 as LQKENI. CDR3 sequence reads: CASGQGVGIVDTEAFF. Here the CDR3 DNA reads TGTGCCAGTGGACAGGGAGTGGGGATCGTGGACACTGAAGCTTTCTTT.

The chain is built from TRBV5-6 and TRBJ2-7; maybe TRBD1 (5 bases). V shed 4 bases and J shed 0 bases, with 20 bases lying between them. CDR1 is SGHDT, CDR2 YYEEEE, per germline. This CDR3 is 17 amino acids long. CDR3 protein: CASSTTEQVRSSYEQYF. The DNA for the CDR3 is TGTGCCAGCAGCACTACCGAACAGGTCAGGAGCTCCTACGAGCAGTACTTC.

The chain uses TRBV10-1 and TRBJ2-7, with 9 positions matching TRBD1. The V gene's germline CDR1 is WNHNN and CDR2 SYGVQD (reference sequence). The CDR3 length is 14 residues. V lost 8 bases, J lost 2 bases, and 7 bases stayed unmatched. CDR3 sequence reads: CASGMGQGAYEQYF. The CDR3 nucleotides are TGCGCCAGCGGGATGGGACAGGGAGCCTACGAGCAGTACTTC.

This chain uses TRBV2 with TRBJ1-1, with a tentative D call TRBD1 (6 bases). The V gene lost 7 bases and the J gene lost 7 bases, with 13 bases spanning the gap. The CDR3 runs to 12 residues. Germline values: CDR1 SNHLY, CDR2 FYNNEI. The CDR3: CASIKSRGEAFF. Here the CDR3 DNA reads TGTGCCAGCATTAAAAGCAGGGGTGAAGCTTTCTTT. Combining the CDR3 with reference TRBV2 and TRBJ1-1 gives the whole variable domain EPEVTQTPSHQVTQMGQEVILRCVPISNHLYFYWYRQILGQKVEFLVSFYNNEISEKSEIFDDQFSVERPDGSNFTLKIRSTKLEDSAMYFCASIKSRGEAFFGQGTRLTVV.